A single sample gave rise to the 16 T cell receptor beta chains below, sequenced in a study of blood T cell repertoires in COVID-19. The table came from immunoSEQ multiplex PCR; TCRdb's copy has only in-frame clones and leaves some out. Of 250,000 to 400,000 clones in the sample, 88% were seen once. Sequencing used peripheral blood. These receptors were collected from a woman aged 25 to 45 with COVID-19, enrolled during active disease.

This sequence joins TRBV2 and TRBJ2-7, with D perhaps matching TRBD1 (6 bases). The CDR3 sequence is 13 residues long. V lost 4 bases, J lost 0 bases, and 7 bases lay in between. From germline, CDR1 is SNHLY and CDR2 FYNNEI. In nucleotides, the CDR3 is TGTGCCAGCAGTGGGGGGCCCTCCTACGAGCAGTACGTC. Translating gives CASSGGPSYEQYV.

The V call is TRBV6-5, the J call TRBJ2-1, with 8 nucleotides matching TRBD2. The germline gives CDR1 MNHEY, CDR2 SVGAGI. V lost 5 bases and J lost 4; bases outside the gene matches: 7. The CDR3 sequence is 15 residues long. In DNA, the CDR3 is TGTGCCAGCAGTAAGGGGTCTAGCGGGTACAATGAGCAGTTCTTC. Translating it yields CASSKGSSGYNEQFF.

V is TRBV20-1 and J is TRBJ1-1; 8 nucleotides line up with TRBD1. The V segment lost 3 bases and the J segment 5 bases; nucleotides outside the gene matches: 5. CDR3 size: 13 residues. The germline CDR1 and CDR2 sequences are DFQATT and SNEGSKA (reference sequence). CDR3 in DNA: TGCAGTGCTAGTCAGGGGGCAGAAACTGAAGCTTTCTTT. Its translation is CSASQGAETEAFF.

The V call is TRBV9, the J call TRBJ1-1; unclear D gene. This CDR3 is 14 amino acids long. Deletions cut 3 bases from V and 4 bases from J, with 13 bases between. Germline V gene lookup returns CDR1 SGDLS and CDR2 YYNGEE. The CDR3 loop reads CASSAGGLSTEAFF. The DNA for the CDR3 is TGTGCCAGCAGCGCTGGAGGTCTCTCCACTGAAGCTTTCTTT.

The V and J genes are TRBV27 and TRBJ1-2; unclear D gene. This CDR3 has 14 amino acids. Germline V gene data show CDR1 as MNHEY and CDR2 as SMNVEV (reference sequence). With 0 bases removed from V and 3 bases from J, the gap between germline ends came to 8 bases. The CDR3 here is CASSLSGGDYGYTF. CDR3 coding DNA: TGTGCCAGCAGTTTATCCGGCGGGGACTATGGCTACACCTTC.

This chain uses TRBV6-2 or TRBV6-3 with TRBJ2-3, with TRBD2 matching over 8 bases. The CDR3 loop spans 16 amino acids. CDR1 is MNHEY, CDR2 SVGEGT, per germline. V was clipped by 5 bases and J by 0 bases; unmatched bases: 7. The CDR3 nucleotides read TGTGCCAGCAGTCCATATAGCGGGGCGAGCACAGATACGCAGTATTTT. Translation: CASSPYSGASTDTQYF.

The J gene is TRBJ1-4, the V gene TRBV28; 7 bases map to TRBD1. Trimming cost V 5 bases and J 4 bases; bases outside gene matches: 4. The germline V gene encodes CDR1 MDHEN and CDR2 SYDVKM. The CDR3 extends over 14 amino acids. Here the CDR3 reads CASSRQGDNEKLFF. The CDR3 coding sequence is TGTGCCAGCAGTAGACAGGGCGATAATGAAAAACTGTTTTTT. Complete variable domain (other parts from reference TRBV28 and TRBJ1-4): DVKVTQSSRYLVKRTGEKVFLECVQDMDHENMFWYRQDPGLGLRLIYFSYDVKMKEKGDIPEGYSVSREKKERFSLILESASTNQTSMYLCASSRQGDNEKLFFGSGTQLSVL.

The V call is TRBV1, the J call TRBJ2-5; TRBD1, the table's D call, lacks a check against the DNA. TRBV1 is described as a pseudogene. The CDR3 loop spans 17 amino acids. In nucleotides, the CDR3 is TGCACCAGCAGCCAAGGCGACTCCAGGACAGGGACGGGGACCCAGTACTTC. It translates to CTSSQGDSRTGTGTQYF.

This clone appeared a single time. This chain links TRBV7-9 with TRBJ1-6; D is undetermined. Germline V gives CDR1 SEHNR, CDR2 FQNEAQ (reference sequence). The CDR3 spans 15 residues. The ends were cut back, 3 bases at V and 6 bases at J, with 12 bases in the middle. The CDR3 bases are TGTGCCAGCAGCTTCCGTGGAGGTACTAATTCACCCCTCCACTTT. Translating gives CASSFRGGTNSPLHF.

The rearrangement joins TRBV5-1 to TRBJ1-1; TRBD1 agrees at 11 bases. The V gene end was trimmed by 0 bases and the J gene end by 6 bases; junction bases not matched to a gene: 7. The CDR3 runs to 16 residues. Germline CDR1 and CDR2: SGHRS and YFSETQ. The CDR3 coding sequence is TGCGCCAGCAGCTTGGCGGGGACAGGGGGTTTCGCTGAAGCTTTCTTT. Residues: CASSLAGTGGFAEAFF. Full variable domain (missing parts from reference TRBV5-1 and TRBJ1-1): KAGVTQTPRYLIKTRGQQVTLSCSPISGHRSVSWYQQTPGQGLQFLFEYFSETQRNKGNFPGRFSGRQFSNSRSEMNVSTLELGDSALYLCASSLAGTGGFAEAFFGQGTRLTVV.

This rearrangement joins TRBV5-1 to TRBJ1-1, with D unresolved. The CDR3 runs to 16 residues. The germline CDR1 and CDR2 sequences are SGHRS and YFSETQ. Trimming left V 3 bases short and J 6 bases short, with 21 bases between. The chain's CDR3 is CASSSTSGRGPPEAFF. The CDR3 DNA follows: TGCGCCAGCAGCTCGACCTCCGGCCGGGGTCCCCCTGAAGCTTTCTTT.

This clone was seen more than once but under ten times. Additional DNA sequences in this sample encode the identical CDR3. The CDR3 sequence: CASSRDRGNQPQHF. Here the CDR3 DNA reads TGTGCCAGCAGCCGGGACAGGGGCAATCAGCCCCAGCATTTT. This chain joins TRBV2 and TRBJ1-5; 9 nucleotides agree with TRBD1. CDR1 and CDR2 (germline): SNHLY, FYNNEI. The V and J ends lost 6 bases and 2 bases, in that order; junction bases with no gene match: 2. There are 14 residues in the CDR3.

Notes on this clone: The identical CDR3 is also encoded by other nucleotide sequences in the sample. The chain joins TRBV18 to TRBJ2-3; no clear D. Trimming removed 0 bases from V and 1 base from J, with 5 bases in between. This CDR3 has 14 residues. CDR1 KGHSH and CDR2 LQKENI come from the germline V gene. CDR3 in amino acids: CASSPPAGTDTQYF. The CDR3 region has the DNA TGTGCCAGCTCACCACCCGCGGGCACAGATACGCAGTATTTT.

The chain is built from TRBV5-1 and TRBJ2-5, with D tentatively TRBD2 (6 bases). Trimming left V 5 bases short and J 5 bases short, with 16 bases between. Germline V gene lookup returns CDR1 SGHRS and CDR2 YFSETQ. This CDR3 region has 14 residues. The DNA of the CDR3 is TGCGCCAGCAGGTCGGGACTTTCGAAGGAGACCCAGTACTTC. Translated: CASRSGLSKETQYF.

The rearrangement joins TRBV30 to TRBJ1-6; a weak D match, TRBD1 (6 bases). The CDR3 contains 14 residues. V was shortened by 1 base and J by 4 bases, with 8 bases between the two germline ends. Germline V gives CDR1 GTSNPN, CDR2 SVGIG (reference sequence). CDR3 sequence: CAWSEGTYNSPLHF. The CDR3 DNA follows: TGTGCCTGGAGTGAGGGGACATATAATTCACCCCTCCACTTT. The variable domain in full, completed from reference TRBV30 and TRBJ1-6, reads SQTIHQWPATLVQPVGSPLSLECTVEGTSNPNLYWYRQAAGRGLQLLFYSVGIGQISSEVPQNLSASRPQDRQFILSSKKLLLSDSGFYLCAWSEGTYNSPLHFGNGTRLTVT.

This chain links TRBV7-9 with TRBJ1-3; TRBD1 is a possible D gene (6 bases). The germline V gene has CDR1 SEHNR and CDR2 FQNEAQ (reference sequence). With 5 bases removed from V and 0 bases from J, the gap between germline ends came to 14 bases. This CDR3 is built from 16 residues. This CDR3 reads CASSKGEGYSGNTIYF. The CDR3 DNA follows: TGTGCCAGCAGCAAGGGGGAGGGGTACTCTGGAAACACCATATATTTT.